This record covers a single T cell receptor beta chain. This specimen belongs to a study of blood T cell repertoires in COVID-19. Background on the study: Samples of COVID-19 (acute and convalescent) were obtained from the United States, Italy and Spain. The analysed material was cDNA or gDNA that came from T cells, B-cell-depleted T cells, or PBMCs.

Authors' data handling: Amplification from reference gene primers served as the basis for estimated nucleated cell counts. Sequenced by immunoSEQ multiplex PCR; TCRdb stores in-frame clones only, minus some. The D gene and trimming were derived from the DNA, and the V and J assignments and clone size from that table. The sample consists of approximately 110,000 clones, 81% of them appearing once. The receptor was derived from a man older than 75 with acute or convalescent COVID-19. Sequenced material: peripheral blood.

CDR3 residues: CASRQGQETQYF. The CDR3 region has the DNA TGTGCCAGCAGACAGGGGCAAGAGACCCAGTACTTC. The chain joins TRBV6-5 to TRBJ2-5; 7 bases align to TRBD1. The J segment lost 2 bases and the V segment lost 6 bases, leaving 0 bases of the junction unmatched. CDR3 length: 12 residues. Germline CDR1 reads MNHEY; CDR2 reads SVGAGI.